The clone carrying this T cell receptor beta chain has just a few counts. These data are taken from a study of blood T cell repertoires in COVID-19. Study-wide background: From T cells, B-cell-depleted T cells, or PBMCs came the material, which was cDNA or gDNA.

In the original processing: Quantification of nucleated cells was approximated via reference gene primer amplification. Data came from immunoSEQ multiplex PCR; TCRdb stores just in-frame clones and leaves some out. That table supplies the V and J calls and clone size; D and trimming were determined from the DNA. The repertoire holds 150,000 to 200,000 clones, 80% seen once, with around 7% in the top ten. The sequence came from a man aged 65 to 79 with active or convalescent COVID-19. Sequencing was done on a sample of peripheral blood.

CDR3 residues: CASSPRRSTGGEETQYF. As DNA, the CDR3 is TGTGCCAGCAGCCCGCGAAGGTCTACGGGGGGCGAGGAGACCCAGTACTTC. The chain recombines TRBV7-8 with TRBJ2-5; tentatively, D is TRBD2 (7 bases). Germline lookup yields CDR1 SGHVS and CDR2 FQNEAQ. The V gene lost 5 bases and the J gene lost 5 bases, with 24 bases spanning the gap. The length of the CDR3 is 17 residues.